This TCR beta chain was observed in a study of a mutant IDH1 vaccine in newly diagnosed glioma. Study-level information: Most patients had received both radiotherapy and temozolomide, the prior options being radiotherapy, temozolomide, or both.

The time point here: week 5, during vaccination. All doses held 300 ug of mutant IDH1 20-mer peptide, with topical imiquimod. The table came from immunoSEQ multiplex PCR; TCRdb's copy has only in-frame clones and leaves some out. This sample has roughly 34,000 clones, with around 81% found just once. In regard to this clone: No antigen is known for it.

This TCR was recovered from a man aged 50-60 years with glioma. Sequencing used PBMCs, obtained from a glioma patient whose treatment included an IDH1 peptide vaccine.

In DNA form, the CDR3 reads TGTGCCAGCGGTGTGATGGGTGGGAACATTCAGTACTTC. Amino acids: CASGVMGGNIQYF. The rearrangement links TRBV25-1 to TRBJ2-4; D not certain. Germline values: CDR1 MGHDK, CDR2 SYGVNS. The CDR3 length is 13 residues. Trimming took 8 bases from V and 7 from J, leaving 15 bases between them.